This TCR beta chain was found in a study of blood T cell repertoires in COVID-19. Clones were sequenced by immunoSEQ multiplex PCR, and TCRdb holds only the in-frame ones, with some missing. The sample includes some 350,000 clones, around 87% of them seen just once. The CDR3 runs to 15 residues. V dropped 5 bases and J dropped 7; count of bases not matched to a gene: 8. Per germline, CDR1 MNHEY and CDR2 SMNVEV (reference sequence). Participants came from some 23 US areas, aged about 18 to 95 years. The source material was PBMCs or T cells enriched from blood (not recorded which). This TCR came from a woman in her 30s who had recovered from COVID-19. The chain carries TRBV27 and TRBJ1-6; TRBD1 aligns across 7 bases. As DNA, the CDR3 is TGTGCCAGCAGTCCGACCGGGACAGTGAATTCACCCCTCCACTTT. This codes for CASSPTGTVNSPLHF.